This T cell receptor (beta chain) was captured by sequencing in a study of blood T cell repertoires in COVID-19. Study in general: Acute-phase and convalescent COVID-19 samples originated in the United States, Italy and Spain. T cells, B-cell-depleted T cells, or PBMCs supplied cDNA or gDNA.

This clone was observed a single time. Methods used by the authors: The authors estimated nucleated cell counts from reference gene primer amplification. The data were produced by immunoSEQ multiplex PCR, yet TCRdb's version contains in-frame clones alone and is incomplete. D and trimming were read from the DNA, whereas the V and J calls and clone size are those reported in that table. Of about 160,000 clones detected, approximately 84% appear once; the ten largest clones hold 20% to 25%. The CDR3 runs 15 residues. Per the germline V gene, CDR1 is SGHTS and CDR2 is YDEGEE. V shed 2 bases, J shed 0 bases, and the junction held 1 base outside the gene matches.

Sequenced material: peripheral blood. The TCR comes from a woman older than 75 with acute or convalescent COVID-19. V is TRBV5-8 and J is TRBJ1-1; 10 nucleotides align to TRBD1. The CDR3 bases are TGTGCCAGCAGCTTAGGGACAGGGGTGAACACTGAAGCTTTCTTT. Translation: CASSLGTGVNTEAFF.